What follows are 14 T cell receptor beta chains derived from one specimen sequenced in a study of CD8 T cells in Susac syndrome. RNA, at roughly 0.5 to 1 ug, was reverse transcribed with random hexamers. TCRdb re-analysed the immunoSEQ multiplex PCR reads in MiXCR, keeping a single row per CDR3 protein. The sample lists 150,000 to 200,000 distinct CDR3 sequences, 90% to 95% occurring once. The sequencing sample was made of CD4+ T cells from PBMCs. All receptors come from a human donor with multiple sclerosis.

V gene TRBV5-6 combines with J gene TRBJ2-1; D is ambiguous. The CDR3 extends over 15 amino acids. CDR1 and CDR2 (germline): SGHDT, YYEEEE. Trimming removed 0 bases at V and 2 bases at J, with 9 bases between. CDR3 nucleotide sequence: TGTGCCAGCAGCTTGGGGTCCTTGCCCTACAATGAGCAGTTCTTC. This encodes CASSLGSLPYNEQFF.

The rearrangement joins TRBV20-1 to TRBJ2-5; no definite D call. With 5 bases removed from V and 3 bases from J, the gap between germline ends came to 4 bases. The germline gives CDR1 DFQATT, CDR2 SNEGSKA (reference sequence). The length of the CDR3 is 10 residues. CDR3 nucleotide sequence: TGCAGTGCTGAAAAAGAGACCCAGTACTTC. It specifies CSAEKETQYF.

The chain links TRBV30 to TRBJ2-1; perhaps TRBD1 as D (5 bases). Germline V lookup: CDR1 GTSNPN, CDR2 SVGIG (reference sequence). This CDR3 region has 14 residues. The V end was cut by 0 bases, the J end by 16 bases, with 22 bases between. DNA of the CDR3: TGTGCCTGGAGTGTTGGGGCCCTTTCGGACGCTGCTTTCTTC. Residues: CAWSVGALSDAAFF.

The rearrangement links TRBV29-1 to TRBJ1-1; no firm D call. V dropped 7 bases and J dropped 0 bases, with 12 bases sitting between them. The germline V gene encodes CDR1 SQVTM and CDR2 ANQGSEA. The CDR3 is 13 residues long. The CDR3 DNA reads TGCAGCGCCTTGGGCGGGATGAACACTGAAGCTTTCTTT. Translation gives CSALGGMNTEAFF.

This rearrangement joins TRBV25-1 to TRBJ2-1; the D call may be TRBD1 or TRBD2 (5 bases each). Germline loops: CDR1 MGHDK, CDR2 SYGVNS. This CDR3 has 14 residues. Trimming removed 8 bases from V and 5 bases from J, with 16 bases in between. The CDR3 DNA reads as TGTGCCAGCTGGGCCGGGACGGTAAACAATGAGCAGTTCTTC. This codes for CASWAGTVNNEQFF. Looking up the rest from reference TRBV25-1 and TRBJ2-1 gives the full variable domain: EADIYQTPRYLVIGTGKKITLECSQTMGHDKMYWYQQDPGMELHLIHYSYGVNSTEKGDLSSESTVSRIRTEHFPLTLESARPSHTSQYLCASWAGTVNNEQFFGPGTRLTVL.

The chain combines TRBV20-1 with TRBJ2-1; D perhaps matches TRBD2 (7 bases). The ends were cut back, 8 bases at V and 6 bases at J, with 17 bases in the middle. There are 13 residues in the CDR3. The V gene's germline CDR1 is DFQATT and CDR2 SNEGSKA (reference sequence). The CDR3 DNA follows: TGCAGTTCAAAGGGGGAGGGTCGCAATGAGCAGTTCTTC. Residues: CSSKGEGRNEQFF.

The chain recombines TRBV18 with TRBJ2-1, with 9 bases lining up with TRBD1. Germline V lookup: CDR1 KGHSH, CDR2 LQKENI. The CDR3 contains 15 residues. The V gene end was trimmed by 3 bases and the J gene end by 7 bases; junction bases not matched to a gene: 7. In nucleotides, the CDR3 is TGTGCCAGCTCACCGGACAGGGGTTTTATGAATGAGCAGTTCTTC. Translated: CASSPDRGFMNEQFF.

This rearrangement joins TRBV29-1 to TRBJ2-3; D is possibly TRBD1 (7 bases). The CDR3 length is 16 residues. Per the germline V gene, CDR1 is SQVTM and CDR2 is ANQGSEA. V shed 2 bases and J shed 6 bases, with 21 bases lying between them. The CDR3 DNA follows: TGCAGCGTTGAATCTTTTGGAGGGGGCAGGGCGGATACGCAGTATTTT. This translates into CSVESFGGGRADTQYF.

This sequence joins TRBV29-1 and TRBJ1-1; TRBD1 matches 8 bases. J lost 5 bases, V lost 7 bases, and 9 bases had no gene match. CDR1 is SQVTM and CDR2 is ANQGSEA in the germline V gene. The CDR3 spans 13 residues. For the CDR3, the DNA is TGCAGCGGCTCCGGGACAGGTGCTACTGAAGCTTTCTTT. It is translated as CSGSGTGATEAFF.

The CDR3: CATSRDPGGKQYF. Written as DNA, the CDR3 is TGTGCCACCAGCAGAGATCCGGGTGGGAAGCAGTACTTC. V and J are TRBV15 and TRBJ2-7; the D is unclear. V was shortened by 0 bases and J by 8 bases, with 11 bases between the two germline ends. The CDR3 consists of 13 residues. CDR1 and CDR2 (germline): LNHNV, YYDKDF (reference sequence).

CDR3 coding DNA: TGTGCCAGTAGTATATTAGCGGGTGGGCAGCCCCAGCATTTT. This sequence encodes CASSILAGGQPQHF. The rearrangement uses TRBV19 and TRBJ1-5; D gene uncertain. Trimming cost V 2 bases and J 7 bases, with 12 bases left between them. Per the germline V gene, CDR1 is LNHDA and CDR2 is SQIVND (reference sequence). The CDR3 has 14 amino acids.

This chain uses TRBV12-3 or TRBV12-4 with TRBJ1-2, with 7 nucleotides matching TRBD1. This CDR3 contains 13 residues. The ends lost 5 bases at V and 5 bases at J; junction bases unmatched: 5. CDR3 in amino acids: CASSEQGRYGYTF. The DNA of the CDR3 is TGTGCCAGCAGTGAACAGGGGCGGTATGGCTACACCTTC.

This chain uses TRBV11-2 with TRBJ2-5, with unresolved D. With 3 bases removed from V and 5 bases from J, the gap between germline ends came to 13 bases. This CDR3 region has 14 residues. The germline V gene has CDR1 SGHAT and CDR2 FQNNGV. The CDR3 here is CASSLGTVAETQYF. CDR3 DNA: TGTGCCAGCAGCTTGGGCACGGTCGCCGAGACCCAGTACTTC.

The rearrangement links TRBV20-1 to TRBJ2-5; D is unclear. There are 14 residues in the CDR3. The germline gives CDR1 DFQATT, CDR2 SNEGSKA (reference sequence). CDR3 nucleotides: TGCAGCCTCCGGGCCTCTTACGGAACGGAGACCCAGTACTTC. Its protein is CSLRASYGTETQYF.